This T cell receptor beta chain was retrieved from a study of control samples from healthy donors and cancer patients. The CDR3 is 15 amino acids. Germline loops: CDR1 KGHSH, CDR2 LQKENI. The V gene lost 2 bases and the J gene lost 5 bases, with 15 bases spanning the gap. Clones were sequenced by immunoSEQ multiplex PCR, and TCRdb holds only the in-frame ones, with some missing. The data show over 80,000 clones, 85% seen once. The source is a man aged 30-40 years in good health. Sequenced material: blood. The chain links TRBV18 to TRBJ2-5; the D is unclear. CDR3 nucleotides: TGTGCCAGCTCACCAGAAAGGCAGGAAGAGGAGACCCAGTACTTC. Its translation is CASSPERQEEETQYF.